This T cell receptor (beta chain) was profiled in a study of Ad26.COV2.S vaccination and SARS-CoV-2 variants. Study context: Each vaccinee took Ad26.COV2.S intramuscularly, once or twice 56 days apart.

Method: immunoSEQ multiplex PCR; TCRdb's copy keeps in-frame clones and lacks some. Of about 350,000 clones listed, about 85% are singletons. Overall study findings and caveats: Researchers cautioned that TCR breadth and depth analyses may have underestimated total T cell responses. Greater spike-specific TCR breadth was seen in vaccine recipients than in placebo recipients.

V was shortened by 2 bases and J by 5 bases, with 13 bases between the two germline ends. CDR3 length equals 14 residues. Germline CDR1 and CDR2: SGHRS and YFSETQ. As for this clone: Its target is unknown.

Treatment reported: some 20 received Ad26.COV2.S at low or high dose, single or two shots; roughly five received placebo; per-sample allocation not given. The samples date from day 63 after the first vaccine or placebo injection. In Boston, the donor was an adult between 18-55 years of age. The chain uses TRBV5-1 and TRBJ1-2; D not resolved. The clonotype comes from a person aged 18 to 65 who received the Ad26.COV2.S COVID-19 vaccine or a placebo. The source material was peripheral blood, sampled in a trial of Ad26.COV2.S vaccine versus placebo. The CDR3 spells CASSLSGMEYGYTF. CDR3 sequence (DNA): TGCGCCAGCAGCTTAAGCGGGATGGAATATGGCTACACCTTC. The variable domain in full, with the rest retrieved from reference TRBV5-1 and TRBJ1-2, is KAGVTQTPRYLIKTRGQQVTLSCSPISGHRSVSWYQQTPGQGLQFLFEYFSETQRNKGNFPGRFSGRQFSNSRSEMNVSTLELGDSALYLCASSLSGMEYGYTFGSGTRLTVV.